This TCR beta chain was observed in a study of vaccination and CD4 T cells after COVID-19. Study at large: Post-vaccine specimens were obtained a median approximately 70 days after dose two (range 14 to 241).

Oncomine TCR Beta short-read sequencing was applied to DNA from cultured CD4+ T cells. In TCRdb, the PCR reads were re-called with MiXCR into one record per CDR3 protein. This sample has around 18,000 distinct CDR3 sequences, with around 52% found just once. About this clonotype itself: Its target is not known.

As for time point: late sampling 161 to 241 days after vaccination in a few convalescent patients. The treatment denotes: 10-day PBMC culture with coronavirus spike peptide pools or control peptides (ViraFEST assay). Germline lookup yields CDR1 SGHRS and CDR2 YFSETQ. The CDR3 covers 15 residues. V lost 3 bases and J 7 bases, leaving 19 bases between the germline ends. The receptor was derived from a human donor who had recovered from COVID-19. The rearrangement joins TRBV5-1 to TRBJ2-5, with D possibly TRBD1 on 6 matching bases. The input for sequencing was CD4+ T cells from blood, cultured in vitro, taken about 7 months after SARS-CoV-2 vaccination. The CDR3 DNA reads TGCGCCAGCAGCTGGGACACAGGGATGAGGGGGACCCAGTACTTC. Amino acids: CASSWDTGMRGTQYF.